These 18 T cell receptor beta chains originate from one sample sequenced in a study of T cells in Graves' hyperthyroidism and ophthalmopathy. TCR beta CDR3 sequences were amplified from RNA transcripts. First-round RT-PCR of the TCR CDR3 relied on the HTBI primer set. Each CDR3 protein gets one entry after TCRdb re-called the multiplex PCR reads with MiXCR. The table records hundreds of thousands of distinct CDR3 sequences, 40% to 55% of them present only once. Input material: peripheral blood or thyroid tissue (not recorded which). The receptor set was obtained from a woman aged 18-35 years with Graves' hyperthyroidism.

The chain employs TRBV24-1 and TRBJ2-5; TRBD2 matches 8 bases. Germline V gene sequence: CDR1 KGHDR, CDR2 SFDVKD. CDR3 length: 15 residues. The V segment lost 5 bases and the J segment 1 base; nucleotides outside the gene matches: 5. CDR3 sequence reads: CATSAASGFQETQYF. The CDR3 DNA reads as TGTGCCACCAGTGCCGCTAGCGGGTTCCAAGAGACCCAGTACTTC.

This clonotype was seen at least ten times. Germline is not matched at one junction end, which may reflect a read error. The rearrangement uses TRBV10-3 and TRBJ2-7; weak D call: TRBD2 (5 bases). Germline CDR1 and CDR2: ENHRY and SYGVKD. CDR3 length: 13 amino acids. The CDR3 loop reads CAINEGETYEQYF. The CDR3 bases are TGTGCCATCAATGAGGGTGAGACCTACGAGCAGTACTTC.

The sample holds a few counts of this clonotype. The rearrangement links TRBV14 to TRBJ2-7; D unclear. The ends were cut back, 4 bases at V and 1 base at J, with 17 bases in the middle. This CDR3 region has 16 residues. Germline assignment: CDR1 SGHDN and CDR2 FVKESK. The CDR3 spells CASSPRSAHPSYEQYF. The DNA of the CDR3 is TGTGCCAGCAGCCCAAGGTCAGCCCATCCTTCCTACGAGCAGTACTTC. The full variable domain, completed using reference TRBV14 and TRBJ2-7, is EAGVTQFPSHSVIEKGQTVTLRCDPISGHDNLYWYRRVMGKEIKFLLHFVKESKQDESGMPNNRFLAERTGGTYSTLKVQPAELEDSGVYFCASSPRSAHPSYEQYFGPGTRLTVT.

This clonotype was found a few times. Germline is not matched at one junction end, which may reflect a read error. The gene calls are TRBV10-3 and TRBJ2-7; 9 positions match TRBD1. Germline V gene lookup returns CDR1 ENHRY and CDR2 SYGVKD. The CDR3 is made up of 15 amino acids. CDR3 amino acids: CASSSTDRGLSEQYF. In DNA form, the CDR3 reads TGTGCCAGCAGTTCTACGGACAGGGGTCTAAGCGAGCAGTACTTC.

The J gene is TRBJ1-3, the V gene TRBV12-3 or TRBV12-4, with D hard to call. This CDR3 spans 14 amino acids. Trimming shortened V by 5 bases and J by 9 bases, and 17 bases separated the two germline ends. The CDR3: CASSPGRRISTIYF. DNA of the CDR3: TGTGCCAGCAGTCCCGGCCGGAGGATAAGCACCATATATTTT.

In the case of this clonotype: With a much larger clone just one base away, this may be a read error. Lacking the conserved final phenylalanine or tryptophan, this CDR3 likely reflects a read error. V and J are TRBV9 and TRBJ1-6; the D is unclear. V lost 0 bases and J 0 bases, leaving 4 bases between the germline ends. Per the germline V gene, CDR1 is SGDLS and CDR2 is YYNGEE. This CDR3 comprises 15 residues. The CDR3 here is CASSVVDSYNSPLHL. CDR3 in DNA: TGTGCCAGCAGCGTAGTTGACTCCTATAATTCACCCCTCCACCTT.

A remark on this clonotype: Sequence at one end of the junction differs from germline and may be a read error. The J gene is TRBJ2-2, the V gene TRBV7-6; D unresolved. CDR1 SGHVS and CDR2 FNYEAQ come from the germline V gene. This CDR3 has 13 amino acids. The CDR3 loop reads CASSQDSSGELFF. The CDR3 region has the DNA TGCGCCAGCAGCCAAGACTCGAGCGGGGAGCTGTTTTTT. Supplemented by reference TRBV7-6 and TRBJ2-2, the full variable domain reads GAGVSQSPRYKVTKRGQDVALRCDPISGHVSLYWYRQALGQGPEFLTYFNYEAQQDKSGLPNDRFSAERPEGSISTLTIQRTEQRDSAMYRCASSQDSSGELFFGEGSRLTVL.

This clonotype has a single count. CDR3 nucleotides: TGCAGTGCTAGAGCGGTCTGGACATCTGGAAACACCATATATTTT. Translated, it gives CSARAVWTSGNTIYF. V and J are TRBV20-1 and TRBJ1-3; a possible D gene is TRBD1 (5 bases). Germline V gene sequence: CDR1 DFQATT, CDR2 SNEGSKA (reference sequence). This CDR3 is 15 amino acids long. Trimming took off 1 base at V and 1 base at J, with 11 bases between the two ends.

This clonotype was recorded many times. The rearrangement joins TRBV29-1 to TRBJ1-3, with D possibly matching TRBD1 (5 bases). Trimming stripped 4 bases from V and 2 bases from J, with 9 bases between. Germline CDR1 is SQVTM and CDR2 is ANQGSEA. CDR3 size: 13 residues. The DNA of the CDR3 is TGCAGCGTTGTAAACAGGACTGGAAACACCATATATTTT. Its translation is CSVVNRTGNTIYF.

Details on this clonotype: No DNA is shown, since the ends of the CDR3 on it are uncertain; the CDR3 is the one TCRdb lists. V usage is TRBV10-3 and J usage is TRBJ2-2. The CDR3 numbers 11 amino acids, ends counted. Germline lookup yields CDR1 ENHRY and CDR2 SYGVKD. The CDR3 loop is CAINSPGSCFF.

This chain joins TRBV7-9 and TRBJ2-5; perhaps TRBD1 as D (5 bases). The CDR3 runs 14 residues. In germline, CDR1 is SEHNR, CDR2 FQNEAQ (reference sequence). V lost 5 bases to trimming and J lost 5 bases, with 15 bases between them. The CDR3 is CASSPDTSRETQYF. CDR3 DNA: TGTGCCAGCAGCCCGGACACCTCCCGGGAGACCCAGTACTTC.

The chain combines TRBV6-6 with TRBJ1-2; perhaps TRBD1 as D (5 bases). Germline assignment: CDR1 MNHNY and CDR2 SVGAGI (reference sequence). V was trimmed by 7 bases and J by 6 bases, leaving 9 bases between them. This CDR3 spans 11 amino acids. The CDR3 protein is CASTGLDGYTF. The DNA of the CDR3 is TGTGCCAGCACAGGGTTGGATGGCTACACCTTC.

The V call is TRBV5-4, the J call TRBJ1-5, with TRBD1 matching 7 bases. With 4 bases clipped from V and 7 bases from J, the junction kept 14 bases outside the gene matches. This CDR3 spans 16 amino acids. CDR1 is SGHNT, CDR2 YYREEE, per germline (reference sequence). The CDR3 sequence: CASSVEDGGGDQPQHF. CDR3 bases: TGTGCCAGCAGCGTTGAAGATGGAGGGGGCGACCAGCCCCAGCATTTT. The full variable domain, completed using reference TRBV5-4 and TRBJ1-5, is ETGVTQSPTHLIKTRGQQVTLRCSSQSGHNTVSWYQQALGQGPQFIFQYYREEENGRGNFPPRFSGLQFPNYSSELNVNALELDDSALYLCASSVEDGGGDQPQHFGDGTRLSIL.

This clonotype has only a few counts. The J gene is TRBJ1-5, the V gene TRBV6-5; 8 nucleotides agree with TRBD1. The CDR3 spans 13 residues. J lost 12 bases, V lost 5 bases, and 9 bases had no gene match. Germline CDR1 and CDR2: MNHEY and SVGAGI. The CDR3: CASSTTGTGYQHF. The DNA of the CDR3 is TGTGCCAGCAGTACCACCGGGACAGGTTACCAGCATTTT.

The CDR3: CSGRTSGNTYEQYF. The CDR3 region has the DNA TGCAGCGGCCGGACTAGCGGGAACACCTACGAGCAGTACTTC. This chain joins TRBV29-1 and TRBJ2-7; 12 bases agree with TRBD2. Germline CDR1 and CDR2: SQVTM and ANQGSEA. The CDR3 contains 14 residues. J lost 2 bases, V lost 7 bases, and 6 bases had no gene match.

Only one count was recorded for this clonotype. The rearrangement joins TRBV10-3 to TRBJ2-7; D is possibly TRBD1 or TRBD2 (5 bases each). Trimming removed 3 bases from V and 0 bases from J, with 12 bases in between. CDR1 and CDR2 (germline): ENHRY, SYGVKD. There are 15 residues in the CDR3. CDR3 loop: CAISEWTGTSYEQYF. The DNA of the CDR3 is TGTGCCATCAGTGAATGGACTGGGACCTCCTACGAGCAGTACTTC.

This clonotype was observed at least ten times. V and J are TRBV15 and TRBJ2-5; 9 bases match TRBD2. CDR1 and CDR2 (germline): LNHNV, YYDKDF (reference sequence). This CDR3 is built from 16 residues. J was trimmed by 5 bases and V by 0 bases; bases with no gene match: 7. The CDR3 sequence: CATSREASGIWETQYF. The CDR3 region has the DNA TGTGCCACCAGCAGAGAGGCTAGCGGGATTTGGGAGACCCAGTACTTC.

This clonotype was observed a handful of times. The chain employs TRBV12-3 or TRBV12-4 and TRBJ1-1; TRBD1 agrees at 9 bases. This CDR3 contains 16 residues. The V and J ends lost 5 bases and 1 base, in that order; junction bases with no gene match: 8. The chain's CDR3 is CASSPPTGQGNTEAFF. In nucleotides, the CDR3 is TGTGCCAGCAGTCCACCGACGGGACAGGGGAACACTGAAGCTTTCTTT.